The 16 T cell receptor beta chains given below trace back to one sample, sequenced in a study of technical replicates of blood from a handful of donors. Sequencing used immunoSEQ multiplex PCR; TCRdb keeps in-frame clones, though not all of them. The sample shows tens of thousands of clones, around 84% of them seen only once. Sequences were obtained from PBMCs. The receptors shown here come from a human donor in good health. Some clones in this sample may be carry-over from other donors' samples.

The V and J genes are TRBV4-1 and TRBJ2-7, with TRBD2 matching over 9 bases. The V gene end was trimmed by 2 bases and the J gene end by 2 bases; junction bases not matched to a gene: 10. Germline assignment: CDR1 MGHRA and CDR2 YSYEKL. The CDR3 extends over 17 amino acids. CDR3 in amino acids: CASSQPLAGSKTYEQYF. The CDR3 DNA follows: TGCGCCAGCAGCCAACCCCTAGCGGGGAGTAAGACCTACGAGCAGTACTTC.

The chain uses TRBV4-3 and TRBJ2-3; D gene unclear. Trimming left V 4 bases short and J 0 bases short, with 11 bases between. The CDR3 covers 15 residues. Germline values: CDR1 LGHNA, CDR2 YSLEER. CDR3 loop: CASSPQHPSTDTQYF. CDR3 in DNA: TGCGCCAGCAGCCCACAGCACCCTAGCACAGATACGCAGTATTTT.

The chain is built from TRBV9 and TRBJ2-1; 13 bases are shared with TRBD2. Per the germline V gene, CDR1 is SGDLS and CDR2 is YYNGEE. V dropped 0 bases and J dropped 9; count of bases not matched to a gene: 6. CDR3 length: 16 amino acids. The CDR3 protein is CASSVGSGLAGVEQFF. In DNA, the CDR3 is TGTGCCAGCAGCGTAGGGTCTGGACTAGCGGGAGTTGAGCAGTTCTTC.

The sample holds a few counts of this clone. This chain links TRBV14 with TRBJ1-6; TRBD1 matches at 8 bases. The CDR3 is 14 amino acids. V shed 4 bases and J 11 bases; nucleotides not matched to a gene: 7. Per the germline V gene, CDR1 is SGHDN and CDR2 is FVKESK. This CDR3 is CASSRLSGGTPLHF. DNA of the CDR3: TGTGCCAGCAGCCGCCTTTCAGGGGGCACACCCCTCCACTTT.

The chain has TRBV4-3 and TRBJ2-1, with 8 bases matching TRBD2. The CDR3 extends over 15 amino acids. Trimming took 4 bases from V and 5 from J; bases not matched to a gene: 7. Germline V lookup: CDR1 LGHNA, CDR2 YSLEER. Written as DNA, the CDR3 is TGCGCCAGCAGCCCAGACCCTAGCGGGCACAATGAGCAGTTCTTC. This encodes CASSPDPSGHNEQFF.

This clone was seen once. The chain has TRBV6-4 and TRBJ2-1; TRBD2 is a possible D gene (5 bases). Germline CDR1 is MRHNA and CDR2 is SNTAGT. The CDR3 sequence is 16 residues long. Trimming stripped 1 base from V and 1 base from J, with 11 bases between. The CDR3: CASSDWAGNSYNEQFF. CDR3 coding DNA: TGTGCCAGCAGTGACTGGGCGGGCAATTCCTACAATGAGCAGTTCTTC.

This clone is labeled medium-sized (0.01 to 0.1%). V is TRBV10-3 and J is TRBJ1-1, with 8 bases lining up with TRBD1. The CDR3 is 13 amino acids. From germline, CDR1 is ENHRY and CDR2 SYGVKD. Losses at the gene ends were 6 bases for V and 1 base for J; bases not matched to a gene: 1. The CDR3 loop reads CAIRGQGNTEAFF. The CDR3 DNA sequence: TGTGCCATCAGAGGACAGGGGAACACTGAAGCTTTCTTT.

DNA of the CDR3: TGTGCCAGCAGTTATGGGACTAGCCTGTACAATGAGCAGTTCTTC. It yields the protein CASSYGTSLYNEQFF. The chain has TRBV6-5 and TRBJ2-1; 9 bases align to TRBD2. V was clipped by 3 bases and J by 4 bases; unmatched bases: 4. The germline CDR1 and CDR2 sequences are MNHEY and SVGAGI. The CDR3 covers 15 residues.

This chain links TRBV5-1 with TRBJ2-2; 7 positions agree with TRBD1. V trimming: 3 bases; J trimming: 1 base; junction bases outside the gene matches: 12. Germline lookup yields CDR1 SGHRS and CDR2 YFSETQ. This CDR3 has 18 residues. The CDR3: CASSYRDSTFRNTGELFF. The CDR3 coding sequence is TGCGCCAGCAGCTACCGGGACAGCACCTTTCGGAACACCGGGGAGCTGTTTTTT.

J is TRBJ2-7 and V is TRBV5-6; TRBD2 agrees at 10 bases. The germline CDR1 and CDR2 sequences are SGHDT and YYEEEE. The CDR3 totals 17 residues. Trimming at V came to 4 bases and at J to 4 bases, leaving 14 bases not matched to a gene. The CDR3 nucleotides read TGTGCCAGCAGCCTGAGGTCCCGGAGCGGGAGGGAATACGAGCAGTACTTC. Translation: CASSLRSRSGREYEQYF.

This clone was recorded only once. This rearrangement joins TRBV6-1 to TRBJ1-4, with 10 positions matching TRBD1. V trimming: 0 bases; J trimming: 8 bases; junction bases outside the gene matches: 3. CDR3 length equals 15 residues. In germline, CDR1 is MNHNS, CDR2 SASEGT. Here the CDR3 DNA reads TGTGCCAGCAGTGAAGCGGACAGGGGGTGGGAAAAACTGTTTTTT. It encodes CASSEADRGWEKLFF.

The gene calls are TRBV29-1 and TRBJ2-7, with 9 bases fitting TRBD2. After removal of 2 bases from V and 3 bases from J, the junction contained 17 bases not matched to a gene. Germline V gene lookup returns CDR1 SQVTM and CDR2 ANQGSEA. The CDR3 runs 18 residues. The CDR3 spells CSVETGWAGGPNNYEQYF. The CDR3 DNA reads TGCAGCGTTGAAACGGGCTGGGCGGGAGGGCCTAATAACTACGAGCAGTACTTC.

This clone was seen more than once but under ten times. V gene TRBV10-3 combines with J gene TRBJ1-2; D remains ambiguous. The CDR3 has 14 amino acids. Germline loops: CDR1 ENHRY, CDR2 SYGVKD. Trimming took 2 bases from V and 4 from J, leaving 11 bases between them. Here the CDR3 DNA reads TGTGCCATCAGTGAGCAAATGGGCGCCTATGGCTACACCTTC. Protein product: CAISEQMGAYGYTF.

This clone was seen just once. The J gene is TRBJ2-2, the V gene TRBV6-1, with D unclear. Between the trimmed V and J ends, which lost 2 bases and 5 bases, there was a span of 6 bases. The CDR3 contains 13 residues. Germline values: CDR1 MNHNS, CDR2 SASEGT. The CDR3 region is CASSEPPTGELFF. The CDR3, as DNA: TGTGCCAGCAGTGAACCCCCGACCGGGGAGCTGTTTTTT.

The chain employs TRBV2 and TRBJ2-7; D remains ambiguous. The CDR3 loop spans 12 amino acids. V was clipped by 6 bases and J by 4 bases, with 10 bases between them. Germline assignment: CDR1 SNHLY and CDR2 FYNNEI. The CDR3 region has the DNA TGTGCCAGCAGATTCATCGGGTACGAGCAGTACTTC. Translated, it gives CASRFIGYEQYF.

This chain connects TRBV5-4 to TRBJ1-5; D unclear. Germline V gene data show CDR1 as SGHNT and CDR2 as YYREEE (reference sequence). The CDR3 is 11 amino acids. Between the trimmed V and J ends, which lost 2 bases and 6 bases, there was a span of 3 bases. DNA of the CDR3: TGTGCCAGCAGCTTACTTCAGCCCCAGCATTTT. Its protein product is CASSLLQPQHF.